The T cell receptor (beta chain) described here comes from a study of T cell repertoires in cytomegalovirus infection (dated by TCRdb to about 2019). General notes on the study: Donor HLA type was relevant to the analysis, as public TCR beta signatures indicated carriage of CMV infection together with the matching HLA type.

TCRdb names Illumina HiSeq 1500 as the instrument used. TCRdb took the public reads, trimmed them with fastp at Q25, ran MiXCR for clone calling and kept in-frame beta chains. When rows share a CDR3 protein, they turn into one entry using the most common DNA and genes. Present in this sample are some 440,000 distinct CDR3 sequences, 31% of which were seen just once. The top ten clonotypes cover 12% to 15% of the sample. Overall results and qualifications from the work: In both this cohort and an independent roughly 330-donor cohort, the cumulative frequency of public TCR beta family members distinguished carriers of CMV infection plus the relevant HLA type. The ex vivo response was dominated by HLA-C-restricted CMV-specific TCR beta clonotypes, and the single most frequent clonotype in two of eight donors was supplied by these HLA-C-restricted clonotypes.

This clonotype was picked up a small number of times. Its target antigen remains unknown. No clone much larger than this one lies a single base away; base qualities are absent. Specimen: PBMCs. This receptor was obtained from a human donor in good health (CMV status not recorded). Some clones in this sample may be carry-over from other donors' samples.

For the CDR3, the sequence is CASSPTSGPSYEQYF. The DNA sequence is given as TGTGCCAGCAGTCCGACTAGCGGCCCCTCCTACGAGCAGTACTTC. The V and J segments used are TRBV27 and TRBJ2-7; 9 of the junction bases match TRBD2. From the cysteine through the phenylalanine, the CDR3 covers 15 amino acids. The CDR3 DNA has 45 bases and is translated from base 1. Trimming leaves V shorter by 5 bases and J shorter by 0 bases, with the junction holding 5 bases beyond the gene matches. Reading the germline V gene (reference sequence) gives CDR1 MNHEY and CDR2 SMNVEV.